The rows below give T cell receptor beta chains drawn from one sample of a study of CD4+ T cells in melanoma. This table comes from immunoSEQ multiplex PCR, and its TCRdb copy is limited to in-frame clones, with some not included. Of more than 12,000 clones in the sample, roughly 63% were seen once. The sample comprised cells from a culture (not recorded whether cultured in vitro). Every receptor here comes from a human donor with melanoma. CDR3s include the opening cysteine and the closing phenylalanine or tryptophan. D genes are given only for firm matches. Not all rows give a size; the values are once, few, many and, for expanded clones, a class.

v_call	d_call	j_call	clone_size	cdr3_nt	cdr3_aa
TRBV7-2	NA	TRBJ1-2	NA	TGTGCCAGCAGCGGAGTCCGGGCCGCCTCAGGTGGCTACACCTTC	CASSGVRAASGGYTF
TRBV10-3	NA	TRBJ1-3	NA	TGTGCCATAGGTTCTGGAAACACCATATATTTT	CAIGSGNTIYF
TRBV9	TRBD1	TRBJ2-1	NA	TGTGCCAGCAGCGTAGGGAGGGGACAGGGCGCCTACAATGAGCAGTTCTTC	CASSVGRGQGAYNEQFF
TRBV6-1	NA	TRBJ2-7	NA	TGTGCCAGCAGGGTTATGGTGGGGAGCTACGAGCAGTACTTC	CASRVMVGSYEQYF
TRBV6-5	NA	TRBJ1-2	NA	TGTGCCAGCAGTCGGCAGGGGTATGGCTACACCTTC	CASSRQGYGYTF
TRBV5-1	TRBD2	TRBJ2-3	NA	TGCGCCAGCACTACTAGCGGTTACACAGATACGCAGTATTTT	CASTTSGYTDTQYF
TRBV21-1	NA	TRBJ1-5	NA	TGTGCCAGCGAACTTCGGCCGGGGAGCAATCAGCCCCAGCATTTT	CASELRPGSNQPQHF
TRBV19	TRBD1	TRBJ1-1	few	TGTGCCAGTAGTATACGATCCACCGGGACAGCCCTAGCTTTCTTT	CASSIRSTGTALAFF
TRBV7-3	TRBD1	TRBJ1-2	once	TGTGCCAGCAGCTTAAACGGGAGGGGGCATGACTATGGCTACACCTTC	CASSLNGRGHDYGYTF
TRBV5-1	TRBD2	TRBJ2-2	NA	TGCGCCAGCAGATACGGACTAGCGGGGGGACCCGGGGAGCTGTTTTTT	CASRYGLAGGPGELFF
TRBV15	NA	TRBJ2-1	NA	TGTGCCACGCGGGGGACGGGGGGCCTAATGCGTGAGCAGTTCTTC	CATRGTGGLMREQFF
TRBV6-1	NA	TRBJ2-7	NA	TGTGCCAGCAGTAGGGGACTTAACTACGAGCAGTACTTC	CASSRGLNYEQYF
TRBV27	TRBD2	TRBJ2-7	NA	TGTGCCAGCAGTTTAAGGCTAGCGGGGAACTACGAGCAGTACTTC	CASSLRLAGNYEQYF
TRBV9	NA	TRBJ2-6	few	TGTGCCAGCAGCGTAGCCCCCACTGGGGCCAACGTCCTGACTTTC	CASSVAPTGANVLTF
TRBV7-3	NA	TRBJ2-1	NA	TGTGCCAGCAGCTCAGGACAGTCCTACAATGAGCAGTTCTTC	CASSSGQSYNEQFF
TRBV6-6	NA	TRBJ1-5	NA	TGTGCCAGCAGTTACATCGGGGGCCCGAGCAATCAGCCCCAGCATTTT	CASSYIGGPSNQPQHF
TRBV6-5	NA	TRBJ1-2	NA	TGTGCCAGCAGTTACGATCCGGGGAGCTCTGTCTATGGCTACACCTTC	CASSYDPGSSVYGYTF
TRBV7-9	NA	TRBJ2-7	few	TGTGCCAGCAGCTTAGAAGGGGACTCCTACGAGCAGTACTTC	CASSLEGDSYEQYF
TRBV4-2	TRBD1	TRBJ2-3	NA	TGTGCCAGCAGCTTAGACAGGGGTATCACAGATACGCAGTATTTT	CASSLDRGITDTQYF
TRBV6-6	NA	TRBJ1-2	NA	TGTGCCAGCACTATAAAGGGGGTAGGGGACTATGGCTACACCTTC	CASTIKGVGDYGYTF
TRBV7-3	NA	TRBJ2-6	NA	TGTGCCAGCAGCTCTGGGGCCAACGTCCTGACTTTC	CASSSGANVLTF
TRBV7-2	TRBD1	TRBJ2-1	NA	TGTGCCAGCAGCTTAGCCCCCGGGACAGGGCTGAATGAGCAGTTCTTC	CASSLAPGTGLNEQFF
TRBV30	NA	TRBJ1-2	NA	TGTGCCTGGAACGGGGATTTCTATGGCTACACCTTC	CAWNGDFYGYTF
TRBV15	TRBD2	TRBJ2-3	NA	TGTGCCACCAGCAGAGTTCTGGGGAGGGCAGATACGCAGTATTTT	CATSRVLGRADTQYF
TRBV6-1	NA	TRBJ1-1	NA	TGTGCCAGCGAACCACAGGGAGGAAGGGACACTGAAGCTTTCTTT	CASEPQGGRDTEAFF
TRBV4-2	TRBD1	TRBJ2-1	NA	TGTGCCAGCAGCCAACTCAGGGGGCAGGATGAGCAGTTCTTC	CASSQLRGQDEQFF
TRBV20-1	TRBD1	TRBJ1-1	few	TGCAGTGCTGTCAGGGGGCGCCGGGCTTTCTTT	CSAVRGRRAFF
TRBV7-9	NA	TRBJ2-7	few	TGTGCCAGCAGCTTCTTGAGCGCAGACAGGCCAGCCTACGAGCAGTACTTC	CASSFLSADRPAYEQYF
TRBV12-5	TRBD1	TRBJ1-1	NA	TGTGCTAGTGGCGCGGACAGGTACACTGAAGCTTTCTTT	CASGADRYTEAFF
TRBV9	TRBD1	TRBJ1-1	NA	TGTGCCAGCAGCCATACCGGGACAGGGCTGGGTGAAGCTTTCTTT	CASSHTGTGLGEAFF
TRBV5-5	TRBD2	TRBJ2-3	NA	TGTGCCAGCAGCTTCGATAGCGGGGGGGCCGCGGATACGCAGTATTTT	CASSFDSGGAADTQYF
TRBV5-6	NA	TRBJ1-1	NA	TGTGCCAGCAGCCCTCTGAGTGTGGGGGGCACTGAAGCTTTCTTT	CASSPLSVGGTEAFF
TRBV27	NA	TRBJ2-4	NA	TGTGCCAGTTCAGGGGTGGCGGCCAAAAACATTCAGTACTTC	CASSGVAAKNIQYF
TRBV5-1	NA	TRBJ1-3	NA	TGCGCCAGCAGCTTGGACAGGCCGAGCTCTGGAAACACCATATATTTT	CASSLDRPSSGNTIYF
TRBV18	TRBD1	TRBJ1-4	NA	TGTGCCAGCTCAGCTGGGACAGGGTTCGGTGAAAAACTGTTTTTT	CASSAGTGFGEKLFF
TRBV9	NA	TRBJ1-6	NA	TGTGCCAGCAGCGTTCTTCCCTCGAATTCACCCCTCCACTTT	CASSVLPSNSPLHF
TRBV5-1	TRBD2	TRBJ2-5	NA	TGCGCCAGCAGCTTGGTCGGGCTAGCGGGGGGTACAGAGACCCAGTACTTC	CASSLVGLAGGTETQYF
TRBV9	NA	TRBJ2-3	NA	TGTGCCAGCAGCTCGCCCCCGGGCAGACTGCCCGAGACAGATACGCAGTATTTT	CASSSPPGRLPETDTQYF
TRBV5-1	TRBD2	TRBJ2-1	NA	TGCGCCAGCAGTAGGACGGTTAGCGGGGAGCCGGATGAGCAGTTCTTC	CASSRTVSGEPDEQFF
TRBV7-2	NA	TRBJ2-2	few	TGTGCCAGCAGCTTAGATGGACTGGGTACCGGGGAGCTGTTTTTT	CASSLDGLGTGELFF